The entry below gives a single TCR beta chain sequence along with its context. One end of the junction does not line up with germline, which may come from a read error. The V gene's germline CDR1 is MNHNS and CDR2 SASEGT. This CDR3 has 11 residues. The data were taken from a study of identical twins. Unique molecular identifiers were in the cDNA, with template-switch universal primer binding. Each CDR3 protein gets one entry after TCRdb re-called the 5' RACE reads with MiXCR. The repertoire consists of roughly 1,500,000 distinct CDR3 sequences, with under 35% occurring once and the leading ten covering roughly 0.3%.

The clonotype comes from a newborn girl in good health. The chain has TRBV6-1 and TRBJ2-7, with D unclear. The sample consisted of cord blood. For the CDR3, the DNA is TGTGCCAGCAGGGGATACTACGAGCGGTACTTC. This codes for CASRGYYERYF.